The next 21 T cell receptor beta chains were all read from a single sample in a study of cytomegalovirus exposure and HLA in healthy donors. 13 Jbeta primers and 60 Vbeta primers were used for the PCR. The method was immunoSEQ multiplex PCR; TCRdb's version includes in-frame clones alone and lacks a portion of them. The sample records 45,000 to 65,000 clones, roughly 80% being singletons. The sample comprised PBMCs. The receptors originated from a woman in her thirties or forties in good health and CMV-seropositive.

The chain uses TRBV19 and TRBJ1-1; D uncertain. The CDR3 is made up of 14 amino acids. Trimming cost V 9 bases and J 2 bases, with 16 bases left between them. Germline CDR1 is LNHDA and CDR2 is SQIVND (reference sequence). CDR3 nucleotide sequence: TGTGCCAGCCTAACCCCTCGGGGAAACACTGAAGCTTTCTTT. Translation gives CASLTPRGNTEAFF.

The CDR3 sequence is CASTQGQNTGELFF. CDR3 sequence (DNA): TGTGCCAGCACCCAGGGCCAGAACACCGGGGAGCTGTTTTTT. The genes are TRBV19 and TRBJ2-2; maybe TRBD1 (5 bases). CDR3 size: 14 residues. The germline V gene has CDR1 LNHDA and CDR2 SQIVND (reference sequence). Trimming cost V 9 bases and J 1 base, with 12 bases left between them.

The chain has TRBV9 and TRBJ2-5, with TRBD2 matching over 15 bases. Germline values: CDR1 SGDLS, CDR2 YYNGEE. The trim removed 5 bases at V and 5 bases at J, leaving 10 bases unmatched. The CDR3 length is 17 residues. CDR3 bases: TGTGCCAGCAGTCAACCCACCGGGACTAGCGGGGGGGAGACCCAGTACTTC. Protein: CASSQPTGTSGGETQYF.

V and J are TRBV7-2 and TRBJ1-1, with 9 positions matching TRBD1. CDR1 SGHTA and CDR2 FQGNSA come from the germline V gene. Trimming cost V 5 bases and J 6 bases; bases outside gene matches: 10. The CDR3 is 15 residues long. The CDR3, as DNA: TGTGCCAGCAGCCCGAGGACAGGGGCTGTTGCTGAAGCTTTCTTT. It yields the protein CASSPRTGAVAEAFF.

The rearrangement links TRBV6-5 to TRBJ2-7, with D maybe TRBD2 (6 bases). Deletions cut 6 bases from V and 0 bases from J, with 15 bases between. Per germline, CDR1 MNHEY and CDR2 SVGAGI. The CDR3 is 15 residues long. CDR3 region: CASRPGLMSSYEQYF. The CDR3 DNA sequence: TGTGCCAGCAGACCGGGACTCATGAGCTCCTACGAGCAGTACTTC.

This clone has a handful of counts. The CDR3 spells CASRTDNGIGETQYF. The DNA for the CDR3 is TGCGCCAGCAGAACCGACAACGGGATTGGGGAGACCCAGTACTTC. The chain recombines TRBV10-2 with TRBJ2-5; TRBD2 might be the D (5 bases). In germline, CDR1 is WSHSY, CDR2 SAAADI. V gave up 6 bases and J gave up 5 bases, with 19 bases separating them. CDR3 length equals 15 residues.

V is TRBV7-2 and J is TRBJ1-1; D unresolved. The germline V gene has CDR1 SGHTA and CDR2 FQGNSA. The ends were cut back, 5 bases at V and 2 bases at J, with 15 bases in the middle. This CDR3 has 15 residues. The CDR3 nucleotides are TGTGCCAGCAGCCGGATGGCAGAGGTTAACACTGAAGCTTTCTTT. The encoded protein is CASSRMAEVNTEAFF. Drawing the rest from reference TRBV7-2 and TRBJ1-1, the complete variable domain is GAGVSQSPSNKVTEKGKDVELRCDPISGHTALYWYRQSLGQGLEFLIYFQGNSAPDKSGLPSDRFSAERTGGSVSTLTIQRTQQEDSAVYLCASSRMAEVNTEAFFGQGTRLTVV.

This clone is a singleton in its sample. The chain links TRBV5-6 to TRBJ2-1, with TRBD2 identical over 15 bases. Per the germline V gene, CDR1 is SGHDT and CDR2 is YYEEEE. The CDR3 spans 18 residues. V shed 6 bases, J shed 4 bases, and the junction held 11 bases outside the gene matches. CDR3 nucleotides: TGTGCCAGCACCTTAACCACTGGACTAGCGGGGGGGTACAATGAGCAGTTCTTC. Protein product: CASTLTTGLAGGYNEQFF.

The CDR3 region is CASSLSTLTDTQYF. Here the CDR3 DNA reads TGTGCCAGCAGTTTATCGACTCTGACAGATACGCAGTATTTT. The rearrangement links TRBV27 to TRBJ2-3; D remains unclear. The germline V gene encodes CDR1 MNHEY and CDR2 SMNVEV (reference sequence). Trimming took 0 bases from V and 3 from J, leaving 7 bases between them. The CDR3 sequence is 14 residues long.

The sample holds a few counts of this clone. This chain connects TRBV7-9 to TRBJ2-7; D is unresolved. Deletions cut 5 bases from V and 4 bases from J, with 18 bases between. Germline values: CDR1 SEHNR, CDR2 FQNEAQ (reference sequence). The CDR3 loop spans 15 amino acids. The CDR3 spells CASSNTLMENYEQYF. The DNA of the CDR3 is TGTGCCAGCAGCAACACACTAATGGAGAATTACGAGCAGTACTTC.

The chain couples TRBV5-1 to TRBJ1-6; D ambiguous. The CDR3 loop spans 15 amino acids. From germline, CDR1 is SGHRS and CDR2 YFSETQ. The germline V and J ends were trimmed by 4 bases and 7 bases, with 15 bases remaining between them. The DNA of the CDR3 is TGCGCCAGCAGCATCGATGGGCCGGGGAATTCACCCCTCCACTTT. The encoded protein is CASSIDGPGNSPLHF.

The V call is TRBV6-6, the J call TRBJ2-1; no definite D call. Between the trimmed V and J ends, which lost 4 bases and 9 bases, there was a span of 13 bases. CDR1 and CDR2 (germline): MNHNY, SVGAGI (reference sequence). The CDR3 runs 13 residues. CDR3 coding DNA: TGTGCCAGCAGTTCCCCCCAAGCGCGTGAGCAGTTCTTC. It is translated as CASSSPQAREQFF.

The J gene is TRBJ1-1, the V gene TRBV18; D gene unclear. The ends were cut back, 5 bases at V and 6 bases at J, with 16 bases in the middle. The CDR3 sequence is 14 residues long. Germline V gene data show CDR1 as KGHSH and CDR2 as LQKENI. The CDR3 protein is CASSEGGKGSEAFF. For the CDR3, the DNA is TGTGCCAGCTCAGAGGGAGGGAAAGGATCTGAAGCTTTCTTT.

V is TRBV4-3 and J is TRBJ1-5, with unresolved D. The CDR3 covers 15 residues. Germline V gene sequence: CDR1 LGHNA, CDR2 YSLEER. The V gene lost 0 bases and the J gene lost 5 bases, with 11 bases spanning the gap. Here the CDR3 DNA reads TGCGCCAGCAGCCAAGACCTACTTTTATATCAGCCCCAGCATTTT. This translates into CASSQDLLLYQPQHF.

This clone was observed once. CDR3 amino acids: CSVTGTGRPSNYGYTF. The CDR3 nucleotides read TGCAGCGTGACCGGGACAGGACGTCCTTCTAACTATGGCTACACCTTC. V and J are TRBV29-1 and TRBJ1-2; 8 nucleotides match TRBD1. V shed 6 bases and J 0 bases; nucleotides not matched to a gene: 12. The CDR3 length is 16 residues. Per the germline V gene, CDR1 is SQVTM and CDR2 is ANQGSEA. Supplemented by reference TRBV29-1 and TRBJ1-2, the full variable domain reads SAVISQKPSRDICQRGTSLTIQCQVDSQVTMMFWYRQQPGQSLTLIATANQGSEATYESGFVIDKFPISRPNLTFSTLTVSNMSPEDSSIYLCSVTGTGRPSNYGYTFGSGTRLTVV.

The J gene is TRBJ1-5, the V gene TRBV6-6, with 9 bases aligning to TRBD1. Germline V lookup: CDR1 MNHNY, CDR2 SVGAGI (reference sequence). V lost 6 bases, J lost 2 bases, and 5 bases stayed unmatched. The CDR3 sequence is 15 residues long. The CDR3 region is CASSLTGGGNQPQHF. For the CDR3, the DNA is TGTGCCAGCAGCCTGACAGGGGGAGGCAATCAGCCCCAGCATTTT.

This chain joins TRBV7-3 and TRBJ1-1; D uncertain. The CDR3 covers 11 residues. The germline CDR1 and CDR2 sequences are SGHTA and FQGTGA. Trimming left V 5 bases short and J 2 bases short, with 3 bases between. CDR3 sequence reads: CASSINTEAFF. CDR3 coding DNA: TGTGCCAGCAGCATAAACACTGAAGCTTTCTTT.

This clone was counted between two and nine times. This chain links TRBV4-2 with TRBJ2-6, with D unresolved. Trimming took 0 bases from V and 0 from J, leaving 15 bases between them. Germline V gives CDR1 LGHNA, CDR2 YNFKEQ. This CDR3 spans 19 amino acids. The CDR3 sequence: CASSQERLNRFSGANVLTF. The CDR3 DNA sequence: TGTGCCAGCAGCCAAGAGAGGTTAAACCGCTTCTCTGGGGCCAACGTCCTGACTTTC.

The chain couples TRBV7-3 to TRBJ1-6; D is perhaps TRBD1 (6 bases). CDR1 and CDR2 from the germline V gene are SGHTA and FQGTGA. CDR3 size: 14 residues. V was trimmed by 5 bases and J by 7 bases, leaving 12 bases between them. CDR3 residues: CASSKGGRNSPLHF. CDR3 coding DNA: TGTGCCAGCAGCAAAGGGGGAAGGAATTCACCCCTCCACTTT. Complete variable domain (other parts from reference TRBV7-3 and TRBJ1-6): GAGVSQTPSNKVTEKGKYVELRCDPISGHTALYWYRQSLGQGPEFLIYFQGTGAADDSGLPNDRFFAVRPEGSVSTLKIQRTERGDSAVYLCASSKGGRNSPLHFGNGTRLTVT.

The chain's CDR3 is CASSRGERPRSEQYF. CDR3 nucleotides: TGTGCCAGCAGCCGTGGGGAGAGGCCCCGCTCCGAGCAGTACTTC. The rearrangement joins TRBV7-9 to TRBJ2-7; maybe TRBD2 (5 bases). Trimming stripped 5 bases from V and 6 bases from J, with 20 bases between. Germline CDR1 and CDR2: SEHNR and FQNEAQ (reference sequence). The CDR3 runs 15 residues.

The V call is TRBV6-5, the J call TRBJ2-2; the D is unclear. Germline lookup yields CDR1 MNHEY and CDR2 SVGAGI. The V end was cut by 6 bases, the J end by 0 bases, with 5 bases between. The CDR3 covers 13 residues. The DNA of the CDR3 is TGTGCCAGCAGATCTACGAACACCGGGGAGCTGTTTTTT. It is translated as CASRSTNTGELFF.